This is a list of T cell receptor beta chains from one sample in a study of a mutant IDH1 vaccine in newly diagnosed glioma. Their recognized antigens are unknown. TCRdb keeps only in-frame clones here, not all; method: immunoSEQ multiplex PCR. Of 43,000 or so clones listed, about 92% are singletons. Here the sequenced sample was PBMCs, taken from a glioma patient whose treatment included an IDH1 peptide vaccine. The receptor set was obtained from a man aged 50 or older with glioma. Both conserved end residues are part of each CDR3. Each record gives: J gene, clone size, V gene, D gene, CDR3 protein, CDR3 DNA. A D gene is named only where the DNA matches it firmly. Expanded clones get a size class; other rows say once, few or many, or leave the size out.

>TRBJ1-2|.|TRBV4-3|.
CASSQDGTAVYGYTF
TGCGCCAGCAGCCAAGATGGGACGGCCGTCTATGGCTACACCTTC
>TRBJ2-7|.|TRBV28|.
CASSFTWGHEQYF
TGTGCCAGCAGTTTTACGTGGGGCCACGAGCAGTACTTC
>TRBJ2-2|.|TRBV28|TRBD1
CASSEGARDTGELFF
TGTGCCAGCAGCGAGGGGGCGCGGGACACCGGGGAGCTGTTTTTT
>TRBJ1-1|.|TRBV6-6|TRBD1
CATRQGVEAFF
TGTGCCACTAGACAGGGGGTGGAAGCTTTCTTT
>TRBJ1-2|.|TRBV6-5|.
CASSYRAASPYGYTF
TGTGCCAGCAGTTACAGGGCCGCGAGCCCCTATGGCTACACCTTC
>TRBJ1-2|.|TRBV5-6|.
CASSFRDTSNYGYTF
TGTGCCAGCAGCTTCCGGGACACCTCTAACTATGGCTACACCTTC
>TRBJ2-7|.|TRBV10-3|.
CAISESGHSFYEQYF
TGTGCCATCAGTGAGTCCGGACACTCCTTCTACGAGCAGTACTTC
>TRBJ1-6|.|TRBV11-2|.
CASSLAGFGSPLHF
TGTGCCAGCAGCTTAGCCGGATTTGGGTCACCCCTCCACTTT
>TRBJ2-1|.|TRBV2|.
CASSEGTNVNEQFF
TGTGCCAGCAGTGAAGGCACTAATGTCAATGAGCAGTTCTTC
>TRBJ1-6|.|TRBV19|.
CASSIGTESSPLHF
TGTGCCAGTAGTATAGGGACAGAATCTTCACCCCTCCACTTT
>TRBJ2-7|.|TRBV4-2|.
CASSQGGSGKYYEQYF
TGTGCCAGCAGCCAAGGGGGGAGCGGAAAATACTACGAGCAGTACTTC
>TRBJ1-1|.|TRBV30|.
CAWKIRGSTEAFF
TGTGCCTGGAAGATCAGGGGAAGTACTGAAGCTTTCTTT
>TRBJ2-3|.|TRBV5-1|TRBD2
CASSPLAGDRFDTQYF
TGCGCCAGCAGCCCACTAGCGGGAGACCGGTTCGATACGCAGTATTTT
>TRBJ1-1|.|TRBV2|.
CASTEWQGGGEAFF
TGTGCCAGCACCGAATGGCAGGGCGGCGGTGAAGCTTTCTTT
>TRBJ2-5|.|TRBV19|TRBD1
CASSARTGVGGTQYF
TGTGCCAGTAGTGCCCGGACAGGGGTCGGTGGGACCCAGTACTTC
>TRBJ1-1|.|TRBV7-2|TRBD1
CASSSGTDVSPAFF
TGTGCCAGCAGCTCTGGGACAGACGTCTCTCCAGCTTTCTTT
>TRBJ2-2|few|TRBV14|.
CASSQDLMGPLLENTGELFF
TGTGCCAGCAGCCAAGATTTGATGGGGCCACTACTGGAGAACACCGGGGAGCTGTTTTTT
>TRBJ1-1|.|TRBV29-1|TRBD1
CSVPGTVNTEAFF
TGCAGCGTTCCTGGGACAGTGAACACTGAAGCTTTCTTT
>TRBJ2-6|once|TRBV6-4|.
CASSSQSSGANVLTF
TGTGCCAGCAGCTCTCAGAGCTCTGGGGCCAACGTCCTGACTTTC
>TRBJ1-2|.|TRBV23-1|.
CASSQSADGYTF
TGCGCCAGCAGTCAATCGGCAGATGGCTACACCTTC
>TRBJ2-3|once|TRBV9|.
CASSVAGHSADTQYF
TGTGCCAGCAGCGTAGCGGGACATTCAGCAGATACGCAGTATTTT
>TRBJ2-1|.|TRBV6-1|.
CASSQRRRDLLEQFF
TGTGCCAGCAGTCAGAGACGGAGGGATCTTCTTGAGCAGTTCTTC
>TRBJ1-2|.|TRBV5-4|.
CASSLERASSYTF
TGTGCCAGCAGCTTGGAACGGGCCTCTAGCTACACCTTC
>TRBJ2-1|.|TRBV5-1|TRBD2
CASSLDSGSINEQFF
TGCGCCAGCAGCTTGGATAGCGGGAGTATCAATGAGCAGTTCTTC
>TRBJ1-6|.|TRBV27|.
CASSRGRERNSPLHF
TGTGCCAGCAGCAGGGGACGGGAACGGAATTCACCCCTCCACTTT
>TRBJ2-7|.|TRBV7-2|.
CASSLSPGGAGTAQYF
TGTGCCAGCAGCTTATCTCCGGGCGGGGCGGGGACGGCGCAGTACTTC
>TRBJ1-6|.|TRBV6-5|TRBD1
CASSRGQGAGSPLHF
TGTGCCAGCAGCCGCGGACAGGGGGCAGGCTCACCCCTCCACTTT
>TRBJ2-1|.|TRBV9|.
CASSVVTRGEQFF
TGTGCCAGCAGCGTAGTTACCCGGGGTGAGCAGTTCTTC
>TRBJ2-5|.|TRBV21-1|.
CASSKDRTGGKETQYF
TGTGCCAGCAGCAAAGACCGGACAGGGGGTAAAGAGACCCAGTACTTC
>TRBJ1-2|.|TRBV11-2|.
CASSLPPGNYGYTF
TGTGCCAGCAGCTTACCCCCGGGGAACTATGGCTACACCTTC
>TRBJ1-1|.|TRBV10-3|.
CAISESRGLGPEAFF
TGTGCCATCAGTGAGTCTCGGGGCCTCGGGCCTGAAGCTTTCTTT
>TRBJ1-4|.|TRBV5-5|.
CASSSGGGNEKLFF
TGTGCCAGCAGCTCGGGGGGAGGAAATGAAAAACTGTTTTTT
>TRBJ2-2|.|TRBV6-5|.
CASSYTTNTGELFF
TGTGCCAGCAGTTACACAACGAACACCGGGGAGCTGTTTTTT
>TRBJ2-5|.|TRBV29-1|.
CSVGDSKETQYF
TGCAGCGTTGGAGACTCAAAAGAGACCCAGTACTTC
>TRBJ1-2|once|TRBV14|.
CASSHHLFGGYTF
TGTGCCAGCAGCCACCATTTGTTTGGGGGCTACACCTTC
>TRBJ1-5|few|TRBV15|.
CATSRDLLGGGDQPQHF
TGTGCCACCAGCAGAGATCTTTTAGGGGGGGGCGATCAGCCCCAGCATTTT
>TRBJ2-1|.|TRBV27|.
CASSFELHNEQFF
TGTGCCAGCAGTTTCGAACTACACAATGAGCAGTTCTTC
>TRBJ1-4|.|TRBV6-5|.
CASSPAANEKLFF
TGTGCCAGCAGTCCCGCGGCTAATGAAAAACTGTTTTTT
>TRBJ2-6|.|TRBV7-9|.
CASSPTNVLTF
TGTGCCAGCAGCCCAACAAACGTCCTGACTTTC
>TRBJ2-2|.|TRBV19|.
CASSIGGASGELFF
TGTGCCAGTAGTATAGGCGGGGCGTCCGGGGAGCTGTTTTTT